This T cell receptor (beta chain) was identified during a study of blood T cell repertoires in COVID-19. As for the study in general: PBMCs, B-cell-depleted T cells, or T cells were the source of the cDNA or gDNA that made up the material.

The CDR3 runs to 15 residues. V lost 6 bases and J 0 bases, leaving 11 bases between the germline ends. The germline V gene encodes CDR1 SEHNR and CDR2 FQNEAQ (reference sequence). Per the authors' pipeline: Estimation of nucleated cell counts was performed using reference gene primer amplification. The protocol was immunoSEQ multiplex PCR, while the TCRdb copy is restricted to in-frame clones and leaves out a portion. D and trimming come from the DNA, and the V and J calls and clone size come from that table. The sample shows roughly 120,000 clones, about nine tenths of them seen only once. V usage is TRBV7-9 and J usage is TRBJ2-2; D not resolved. The sequenced sample consisted of peripheral blood. The clonotype was recovered from a human donor with active COVID-19. The donor label of this sample is uncertain. CDR3 nucleotides: TGTGCCAGCAGTACAAGTCCGTCGAACACCGGGGAGCTGTTTTTT. Translation: CASSTSPSNTGELFF. The full variable domain, completed using reference TRBV7-9 and TRBJ2-2, is DTGVSQNPRHKITKRGQNVTFRCDPISEHNRLYWYRQTLGQGPEFLTYFQNEAQLEKSRLLSDRFSAERPKGSFSTLEIQRTEQGDSAMYLCASSTSPSNTGELFFGEGSRLTVL.